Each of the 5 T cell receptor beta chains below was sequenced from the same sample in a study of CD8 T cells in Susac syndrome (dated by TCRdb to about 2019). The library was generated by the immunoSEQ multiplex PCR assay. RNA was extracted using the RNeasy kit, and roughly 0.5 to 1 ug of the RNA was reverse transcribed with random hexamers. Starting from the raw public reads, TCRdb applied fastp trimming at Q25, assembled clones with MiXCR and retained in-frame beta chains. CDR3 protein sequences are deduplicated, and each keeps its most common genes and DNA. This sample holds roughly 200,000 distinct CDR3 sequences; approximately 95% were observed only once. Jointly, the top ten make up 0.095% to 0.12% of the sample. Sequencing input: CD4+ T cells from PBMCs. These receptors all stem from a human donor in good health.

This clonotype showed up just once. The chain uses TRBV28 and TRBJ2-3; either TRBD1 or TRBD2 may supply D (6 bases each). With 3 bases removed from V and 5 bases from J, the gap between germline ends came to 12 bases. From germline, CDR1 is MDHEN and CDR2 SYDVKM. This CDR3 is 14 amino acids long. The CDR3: CASSLEGVVDTQYF. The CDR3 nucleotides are TGTGCCAGCAGTTTGGAGGGGGTCGTAGATACGCAGTATTTT.

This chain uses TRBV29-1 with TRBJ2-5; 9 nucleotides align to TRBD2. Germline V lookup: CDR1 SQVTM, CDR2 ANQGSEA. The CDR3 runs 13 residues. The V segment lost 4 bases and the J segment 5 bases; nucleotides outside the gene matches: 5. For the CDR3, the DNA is TGCAGCGTTGGAGGCGGGGGGGAGGAGACCCAGTACTTC. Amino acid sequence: CSVGGGGEETQYF. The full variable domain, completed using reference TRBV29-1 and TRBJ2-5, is SAVISQKPSRDICQRGTSLTIQCQVDSQVTMMFWYRQQPGQSLTLIATANQGSEATYESGFVIDKFPISRPNLTFSTLTVSNMSPEDSSIYLCSVGGGGEETQYFGPGTRLLVL.

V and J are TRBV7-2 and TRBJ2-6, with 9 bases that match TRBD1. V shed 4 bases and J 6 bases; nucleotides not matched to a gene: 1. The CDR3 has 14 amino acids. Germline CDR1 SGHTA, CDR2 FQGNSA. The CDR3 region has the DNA TGTGCCAGCAGCTGGGACAGGGTGGCCAACGTCCTGACTTTC. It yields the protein CASSWDRVANVLTF.

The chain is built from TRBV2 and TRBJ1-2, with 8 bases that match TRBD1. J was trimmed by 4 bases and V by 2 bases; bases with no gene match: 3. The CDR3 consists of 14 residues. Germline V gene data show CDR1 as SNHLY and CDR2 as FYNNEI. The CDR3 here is CASSEQDRVYGYTF. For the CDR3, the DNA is TGTGCCAGCAGTGAACAGGACAGGGTCTATGGCTACACCTTC.

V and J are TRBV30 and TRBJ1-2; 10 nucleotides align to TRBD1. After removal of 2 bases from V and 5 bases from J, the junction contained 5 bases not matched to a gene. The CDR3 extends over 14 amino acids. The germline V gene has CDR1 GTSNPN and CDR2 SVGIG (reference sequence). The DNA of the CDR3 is TGTGCCTGGAGTCCTGACAGGGGGCTTTATGGCTACACCTTC. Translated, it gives CAWSPDRGLYGYTF.